These 31 T cell receptor beta chains were all obtained from the same sample, sequenced in a study of blood T cell repertoires in COVID-19. TCRdb keeps only in-frame clones here, not all; method: immunoSEQ multiplex PCR. The sample has 150,000 or so clones; approximately 82% are singletons. Sequencing was done on a sample of peripheral blood. The origin of the receptors is a woman between 45 and 60 years old with acute or convalescent COVID-19.

The chain has TRBV13 and TRBJ1-4, with 9 bases aligning to TRBD1. Unmatched junction bases numbered 8, after V lost 5 bases and J lost 7 bases. In germline, CDR1 is PRHDT, CDR2 FYEKMQ (reference sequence). The CDR3 spans 15 residues. CDR3 nucleotide sequence: TGTGCCAGCAGCCAAAATAACAGGGGGCGTGAAAAACTGTTTTTT. Translation: CASSQNNRGREKLFF.

The V call is TRBV14, the J call TRBJ2-7; D is undetermined. The length of the CDR3 is 13 residues. V dropped 1 base and J dropped 9 bases, with 13 bases sitting between them. The germline CDR1 and CDR2 sequences are SGHDN and FVKESK. CDR3 loop: CASSQGNLRRQYF. As DNA, the CDR3 is TGTGCCAGCAGCCAAGGTAACCTACGAAGGCAGTACTTC.

The V call is TRBV15, the J call TRBJ1-1; TRBD1 matches 8 bases. V dropped 0 bases and J dropped 5; count of bases not matched to a gene: 5. Germline-derived CDR1 and CDR2 are LNHNV and YYDKDF (reference sequence). The CDR3 consists of 15 residues. CDR3 nucleotide sequence: TGTGCCACCAGCAGAGACGGACAGGGCCTGACTGAAGCTTTCTTT. This codes for CATSRDGQGLTEAFF.

This chain connects TRBV11-2 to TRBJ1-6, with unresolved D. The CDR3 sequence is 17 residues long. Germline CDR1 SGHAT, CDR2 FQNNGV. Trimming shortened V by 2 bases and J by 9 bases, and 20 bases separated the two germline ends. The CDR3, as DNA: TGTGCCAGCAGCTTAAGAGGGTACCAAAACGGAATTTCACCCCTCCACTTT. It translates to CASSLRGYQNGISPLHF.

This chain uses TRBV29-1 with TRBJ2-7; perhaps TRBD1 as D (5 bases). CDR3 length: 12 amino acids. V lost 6 bases and J 2 bases, leaving 11 bases between the germline ends. The germline V gene has CDR1 SQVTM and CDR2 ANQGSEA. CDR3 DNA sequence: TGCAGCGTCACGGGCAGGGCCTACGAGCAGTACTTC. This codes for CSVTGRAYEQYF.

The V and J genes are TRBV25-1 and TRBJ2-5; 7 bases map to TRBD1. CDR1 is MGHDK, CDR2 SYGVNS, per germline. The V and J ends lost 5 bases and 4 bases, in that order; junction bases with no gene match: 4. CDR3 length: 13 residues. CDR3 sequence reads: CASSRRTGETQYF. CDR3 nucleotides: TGTGCCAGCAGTAGACGGACAGGAGAGACCCAGTACTTC.

The rearrangement joins TRBV19 to TRBJ1-6, with D perhaps TRBD1 (6 bases). This CDR3 is built from 14 residues. CDR1 is LNHDA and CDR2 is SQIVND in the germline V gene (reference sequence). The germline V and J ends were trimmed by 6 bases and 7 bases, with 13 bases remaining between them. The CDR3 nucleotides read TGTGCCAGTAGGTTAGAACAGGGAAATTCACCCCTCCACTTT. It is translated as CASRLEQGNSPLHF. Using reference TRBV19 and TRBJ1-6 for the parts outside the CDR3, the full variable domain is DGGITQSPKYLFRKEGQNVTLSCEQNLNHDAMYWYRQDPGQGLRLIYYSQIVNDFQKGDIAEGYSVSREKKESFPLTVTSAQKNPTAFYLCASRLEQGNSPLHFGNGTRLTVT.

The chain carries TRBV2 and TRBJ2-7, with 7 bases that match TRBD1. The CDR3 is 12 amino acids. The V segment lost 6 bases and the J segment 6 bases; nucleotides outside the gene matches: 5. The germline V gene encodes CDR1 SNHLY and CDR2 FYNNEI. The CDR3 sequence: CASRDRALEQYF. Written as DNA, the CDR3 is TGTGCCAGCAGAGACAGGGCTCTCGAGCAGTACTTC.

The V call is TRBV3-1 (or the pseudogene TRBV3-2), the J call TRBJ1-2; weak D call: TRBD1 (5 bases). V lost 2 bases and J 11 bases, leaving 12 bases between the germline ends. CDR1 and CDR2 from the germline V gene are LGHDT and YNNKEL (reference sequence). The CDR3 is 12 amino acids. CDR3 sequence: CASSQQPGTYTF. CDR3 in DNA: TGTGCCAGCAGCCAACAGCCTGGGACTTACACCTTC.

This chain joins TRBV19 and TRBJ2-5, with a weak D call TRBD1 (6 bases). V was clipped by 5 bases and J by 5 bases, with 12 bases between them. The CDR3 extends over 13 amino acids. In germline, CDR1 is LNHDA, CDR2 SQIVND (reference sequence). The CDR3 DNA reads as TGTGCCAGTAGTCCCAGGGGTTGGGAGACCCAGTACTTC. It codes for CASSPRGWETQYF. The full variable domain, rest sourced from reference TRBV19 and TRBJ2-5, is DGGITQSPKYLFRKEGQNVTLSCEQNLNHDAMYWYRQDPGQGLRLIYYSQIVNDFQKGDIAEGYSVSREKKESFPLTVTSAQKNPTAFYLCASSPRGWETQYFGPGTRLLVL.

CDR3 nucleotide sequence: TGCGCCAGCAGCCCCCTCGGGACAGGGGGCCGGGATACGCAGTATTTT. The encoded protein is CASSPLGTGGRDTQYF. V and J are TRBV5-1 and TRBJ2-3; TRBD1 matches at 12 bases. Germline-derived CDR1 and CDR2 are SGHRS and YFSETQ. The CDR3 is 16 amino acids. The V and J ends lost 4 bases and 6 bases, in that order; junction bases with no gene match: 9.

The chain uses TRBV28 and TRBJ2-7, with D tentatively TRBD1 (5 bases). Germline CDR1 MDHEN, CDR2 SYDVKM. Trimming took 2 bases from V and 3 from J, leaving 14 bases between them. This CDR3 is 15 amino acids long. The CDR3 coding sequence is TGTGCCAGCAGTTTAAGCTCGACAGACCGCTACGAGCAGTACTTC. Translated, it gives CASSLSSTDRYEQYF.

The V call is TRBV6-2 or TRBV6-3, the J call TRBJ1-2; possibly TRBD1 for D (6 bases). V lost 4 bases and J lost 4, with 13 bases in between. Germline V lookup: CDR1 MNHEY, CDR2 SVGEGT. The CDR3 has 14 amino acids. CDR3 loop: CASSSTGVTYGYTF. The CDR3 DNA is TGTGCCAGCAGTTCGACAGGTGTCACCTATGGCTACACCTTC.

The V and J genes are TRBV5-4 and TRBJ2-7; 9 bases are shared with TRBD1. The V and J ends lost 5 bases and 3 bases, in that order; junction bases with no gene match: 9. In germline, CDR1 is SGHNT, CDR2 YYREEE (reference sequence). The CDR3 is 15 amino acids. The CDR3 sequence: CASSQDRGDLYEQYF. CDR3 nucleotide sequence: TGTGCCAGCAGTCAAGACAGGGGGGATCTCTACGAGCAGTACTTC.

The J gene is TRBJ1-2, the V gene TRBV5-5; possible D gene TRBD1, 5 bases. The CDR3 has 14 amino acids. Per the germline V gene, CDR1 is SGHKS and CDR2 is YYEKEE (reference sequence). Trimming took off 4 bases at V and 8 bases at J, with 18 bases between the two ends. The CDR3 DNA follows: TGTGCCAGCAGCGAGCCTCGGGGGTCGTTGGGCTACACCTTC. The encoded protein is CASSEPRGSLGYTF.

This sequence joins TRBV11-2 and TRBJ1-3; D is uncertain. CDR1 and CDR2 from the germline V gene are SGHAT and FQNNGV. The V end was cut by 0 bases, the J end by 0 bases, with 12 bases between. The CDR3 runs 17 residues. Written as DNA, the CDR3 is TGTGCCAGCAGCTTAGAGACGGCAGGCTTCTCTGGAAACACCATATATTTT. Its translation is CASSLETAGFSGNTIYF.

For this clone: At one end the junction does not follow the germline gene, possibly because of a read error. The chain links TRBV11-2 to TRBJ1-1, with 9 bases identical to TRBD1. This CDR3 is 15 amino acids long. The germline V gene has CDR1 SGHAT and CDR2 FQNNGV. CDR3 sequence reads: CASSPRGTGNAEAFF. CDR3 nucleotide sequence: TGTGCCAGCAGCCCACGAGGGACAGGGAACGCTGAAGCTTTCTTT.

The table lists this clone with a few counts. The V call is TRBV29-1, the J call TRBJ2-3; D remains ambiguous. Germline V lookup: CDR1 SQVTM, CDR2 ANQGSEA. Trimming removed 4 bases from V and 1 base from J, with 12 bases in between. This CDR3 comprises 14 residues. CDR3 sequence: CSVAGRRGTDTQYF. CDR3 sequence (DNA): TGCAGCGTTGCGGGTAGGAGAGGCACAGATACGCAGTATTTT.

The rearrangement links TRBV18 to TRBJ2-1; 14 bases fit TRBD2. Germline V gives CDR1 KGHSH, CDR2 LQKENI. The V and J ends lost 3 bases and 8 bases, in that order; junction bases with no gene match: 3. The CDR3 sequence is 15 residues long. CDR3 DNA sequence: TGTGCCAGCTCACCGACTAGCGGGGGGGCGTATGAGCAGTTCTTC. It specifies CASSPTSGGAYEQFF.

The chain uses TRBV19 and TRBJ1-2; 9 nucleotides align to TRBD1. CDR1 and CDR2 from the germline V gene are LNHDA and SQIVND (reference sequence). This CDR3 region has 14 residues. V lost 7 bases, J lost 4 bases, and 7 bases stayed unmatched. This chain's CDR3 is CASTVTGGTYGYTF. As DNA, the CDR3 is TGTGCCAGTACGGTGACAGGGGGTACCTATGGCTACACCTTC. The full variable domain, its missing parts supplied by reference TRBV19 and TRBJ1-2, is DGGITQSPKYLFRKEGQNVTLSCEQNLNHDAMYWYRQDPGQGLRLIYYSQIVNDFQKGDIAEGYSVSREKKESFPLTVTSAQKNPTAFYLCASTVTGGTYGYTFGSGTRLTVV.

The count of this clone is one. This chain links TRBV10-2 with TRBJ2-7; 8 bases fit TRBD1. Germline CDR1 is WSHSY and CDR2 is SAAADI. V shed 7 bases and J 4 bases; nucleotides not matched to a gene: 6. The CDR3 runs 13 residues. CDR3 amino acids: CASNYRGEYEQYF. The CDR3 DNA reads TGCGCCAGCAATTACAGGGGGGAGTACGAGCAGTACTTC.

The rearrangement uses TRBV18 and TRBJ1-2; a possible D gene is TRBD1 (6 bases). CDR1 and CDR2 (germline): KGHSH, LQKENI. CDR3 length: 14 amino acids. The germline V and J ends were trimmed by 3 bases and 4 bases, with 12 bases remaining between them. The CDR3 DNA reads TGTGCCAGCTCACCCGCCGGGACACTCTATGGCTACACCTTC. It codes for CASSPAGTLYGYTF. The full variable domain, with the rest looked up from reference TRBV18 and TRBJ1-2, is NAGVMQNPRHLVRRRGQEARLRCSPMKGHSHVYWYRQLPEEGLKFMVYLQKENIIDESGMPKERFSAEFPKEGPSILRIQQVVRGDSAAYFCASSPAGTLYGYTFGSGTRLTVV.

The J gene is TRBJ1-3, the V gene TRBV5-1; D is perhaps TRBD1 (5 bases). This CDR3 has 15 residues. The V end lost 5 bases, the J end lost 0 bases, and 12 bases lay between the germline ends. The germline gives CDR1 SGHRS, CDR2 YFSETQ. The CDR3 DNA is TGCGCCAGCAGGGCCCAGGGCTTCTCTGGAAACACCATATATTTT. Protein: CASRAQGFSGNTIYF.

The V and J genes are TRBV6-6 and TRBJ2-1, with 12 positions matching TRBD2. Germline assignment: CDR1 MNHNY and CDR2 SVGAGI (reference sequence). CDR3 length: 13 residues. J was trimmed by 11 bases and V by 6 bases; bases with no gene match: 5. This CDR3 is CASRSTSGGKQFF. The CDR3 DNA reads TGTGCCAGCAGATCGACTAGCGGGGGAAAGCAGTTCTTC.

The rearrangement links TRBV7-8 to TRBJ2-4; D gene ambiguous. The CDR3 loop spans 18 amino acids. Trimming shortened V by 1 base and J by 0 bases, and 16 bases separated the two germline ends. Germline-derived CDR1 and CDR2 are SGHVS and FQNEAQ. CDR3 in amino acids: CASSLVLGQQLAKNIQYF. In DNA, the CDR3 is TGTGCCAGCAGCTTAGTCCTGGGCCAACAGCTAGCCAAAAACATTCAGTACTTC.

This chain uses TRBV19 with TRBJ2-3, with a possible D match to TRBD1 (6 bases). The CDR3 runs to 19 residues. Looked up from germline, CDR1 is LNHDA and CDR2 is SQIVND (reference sequence). Trimming took 3 bases from V and 0 from J, leaving 22 bases between them. The CDR3 nucleotides read TGTGCCAGTAGTATCACCCAGGGGTCCGCCTCAAAAAGCACAGATACGCAGTATTTT. Its protein is CASSITQGSASKSTDTQYF.

The rearrangement links TRBV5-6 to TRBJ1-5; 7 bases agree with TRBD1. The V gene end was trimmed by 1 base and the J gene end by 2 bases; junction bases not matched to a gene: 0. The CDR3 loop spans 14 amino acids. Germline lookup yields CDR1 SGHDT and CDR2 YYEEEE. CDR3 in amino acids: CASSLTGGNQPQHF. The CDR3 nucleotides read TGTGCCAGCAGCTTGACAGGGGGCAATCAGCCCCAGCATTTT.

The CDR3 DNA is TGCGCCAGCAGCCAAGGTGTCACCTACGAGCAGTACTTC. It yields the protein CASSQGVTYEQYF. The V and J genes are TRBV4-1 and TRBJ2-7; D unresolved. The CDR3 contains 13 residues. The ends were cut back, 1 base at V and 2 bases at J, with 6 bases in the middle. Germline lookup yields CDR1 MGHRA and CDR2 YSYEKL.

This chain joins TRBV13 and TRBJ2-7; possible D gene TRBD2, 6 bases. Trimming removed 5 bases at V and 3 bases at J, with 14 bases between. This CDR3 spans 14 amino acids. CDR1 is PRHDT, CDR2 FYEKMQ, per germline (reference sequence). CDR3 nucleotides: TGTGCCAGCAGCCGTGTGGGGCGGGGCTACGAGCAGTACTTC. Translation: CASSRVGRGYEQYF.

The chain combines TRBV19 with TRBJ2-1; 14 positions agree with TRBD2. The germline V gene has CDR1 LNHDA and CDR2 SQIVND (reference sequence). With V trimmed by 2 bases and J by 4 bases, 1 base remained unmatched. This CDR3 region has 16 residues. The CDR3 DNA is TGTGCCAGTAGTATAAGACTAGCGGGAGGGTACAATGAGCAGTTCTTC. Its translation: CASSIRLAGGYNEQFF.

This chain links TRBV5-4 with TRBJ2-7; D perhaps matches TRBD1 (6 bases). This CDR3 contains 17 residues. Germline CDR1 SGHNT, CDR2 YYREEE (reference sequence). The germline V and J ends were trimmed by 3 bases and 4 bases, with 23 bases remaining between them. The CDR3 sequence: CASSSPLGAGAQYEQYF. The CDR3 nucleotides read TGTGCCAGCAGCTCACCCCTTGGCGCAGGGGCCCAATACGAGCAGTACTTC.